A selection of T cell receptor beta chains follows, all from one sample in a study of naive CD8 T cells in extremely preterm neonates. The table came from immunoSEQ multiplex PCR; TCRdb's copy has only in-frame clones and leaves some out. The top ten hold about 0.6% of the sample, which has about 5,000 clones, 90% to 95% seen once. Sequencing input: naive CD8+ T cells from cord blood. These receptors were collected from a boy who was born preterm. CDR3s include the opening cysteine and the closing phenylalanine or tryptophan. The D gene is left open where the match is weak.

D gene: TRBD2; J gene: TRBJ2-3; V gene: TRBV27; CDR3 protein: CASSLAGGPDTQYF; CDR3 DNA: TGTGCCAGCAGTTTAGCGGGAGGGCCAGATACGCAGTATTTT
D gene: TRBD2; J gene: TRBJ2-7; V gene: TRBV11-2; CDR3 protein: CASSLAGPLFEQYF; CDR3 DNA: TGTGCCAGCAGCCTAGCGGGGCCCCTTTTCGAGCAGTACTTC
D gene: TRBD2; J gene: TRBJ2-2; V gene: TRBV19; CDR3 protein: CASSGPGLAALTGELFF; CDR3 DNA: TGTGCCAGTAGTGGCCCGGGACTAGCGGCACTCACCGGGGAGCTGTTTTTT
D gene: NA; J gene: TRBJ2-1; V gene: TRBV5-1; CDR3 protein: CASSLKGNEQFF; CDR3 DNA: TGCGCCAGCAGCTTGAAAGGGAATGAGCAGTTCTTC
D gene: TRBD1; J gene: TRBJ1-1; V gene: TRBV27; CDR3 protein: CASSSGQPNTEAFF; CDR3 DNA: TGTGCCAGCAGTTCGGGACAGCCGAACACTGAAGCTTTCTTT
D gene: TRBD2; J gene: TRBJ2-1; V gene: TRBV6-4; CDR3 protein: CASSGASGSSYNEQFF; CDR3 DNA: TGTGCCAGCAGCGGGGCTAGCGGGAGCTCCTACAATGAGCAGTTCTTC
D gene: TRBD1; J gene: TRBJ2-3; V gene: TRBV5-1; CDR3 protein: CASSWTGADTQYF; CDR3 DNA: TGCGCCAGCAGCTGGACAGGCGCAGATACGCAGTATTTT
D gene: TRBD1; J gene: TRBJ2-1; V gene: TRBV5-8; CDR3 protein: CASSPGTVNNEQFF; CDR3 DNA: TGTGCCAGCAGCCCCGGGACAGTGAACAATGAGCAGTTCTTC
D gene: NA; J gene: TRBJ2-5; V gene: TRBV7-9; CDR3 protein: CASSLGTQETQYF; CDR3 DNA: TGTGCCAGCAGCTTAGGGACTCAAGAGACCCAGTACTTC
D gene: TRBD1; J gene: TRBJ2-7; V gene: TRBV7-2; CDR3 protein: CASSLTGGYEQYF; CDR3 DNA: TGTGCCAGCAGCTTGACAGGGGGCTACGAGCAGTACTTC
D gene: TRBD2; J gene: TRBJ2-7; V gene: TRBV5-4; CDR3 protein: CASSSSGYEQYF; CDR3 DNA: TGTGCCAGCAGCTCTAGCGGCTACGAGCAGTACTTC
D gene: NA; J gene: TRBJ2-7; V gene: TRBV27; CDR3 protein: CASSTGQKYEQYF; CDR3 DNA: TGTGCCAGCAGTACGGGACAAAAGTACGAGCAGTACTTC
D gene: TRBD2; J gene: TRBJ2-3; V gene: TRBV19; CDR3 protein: CASSMGLAGDTQYF; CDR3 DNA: TGTGCCAGTAGTATGGGACTAGCGGGAGATACGCAGTATTTT
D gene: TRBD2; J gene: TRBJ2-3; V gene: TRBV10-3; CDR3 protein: CAISESRTSGPTDTQYF; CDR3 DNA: TGTGCCATCAGTGAGTCGAGGACTAGCGGGCCCACAGATACGCAGTATTTT
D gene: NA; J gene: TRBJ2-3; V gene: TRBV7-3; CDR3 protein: CASSLDFTDTQYF; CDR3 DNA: TGTGCCAGCAGCCTAGATTTCACAGATACGCAGTATTTT